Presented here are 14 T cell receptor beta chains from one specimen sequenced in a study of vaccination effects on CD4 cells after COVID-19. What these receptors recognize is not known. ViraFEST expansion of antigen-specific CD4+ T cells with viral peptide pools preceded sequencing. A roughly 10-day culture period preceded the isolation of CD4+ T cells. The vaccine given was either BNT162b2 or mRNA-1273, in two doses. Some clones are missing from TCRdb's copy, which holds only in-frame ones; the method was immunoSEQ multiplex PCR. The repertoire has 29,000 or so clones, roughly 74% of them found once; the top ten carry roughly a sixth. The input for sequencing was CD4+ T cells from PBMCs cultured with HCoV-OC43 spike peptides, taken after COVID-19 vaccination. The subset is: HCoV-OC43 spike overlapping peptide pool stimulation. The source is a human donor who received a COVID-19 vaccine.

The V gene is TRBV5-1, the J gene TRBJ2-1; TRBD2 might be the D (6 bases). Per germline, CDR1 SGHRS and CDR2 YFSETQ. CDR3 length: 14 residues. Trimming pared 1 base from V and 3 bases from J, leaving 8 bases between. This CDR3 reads CASSLRTNYNEQFF. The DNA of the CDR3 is TGCGCCAGCAGCTTGCGGACTAACTACAATGAGCAGTTCTTC.

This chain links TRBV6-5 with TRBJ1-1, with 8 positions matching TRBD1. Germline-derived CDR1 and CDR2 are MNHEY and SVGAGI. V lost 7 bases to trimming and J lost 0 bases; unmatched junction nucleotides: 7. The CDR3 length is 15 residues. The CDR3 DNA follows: TGTGCCAGCACCGGGACAGGAAGTATGAACACTGAAGCTTTCTTT. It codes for CASTGTGSMNTEAFF.

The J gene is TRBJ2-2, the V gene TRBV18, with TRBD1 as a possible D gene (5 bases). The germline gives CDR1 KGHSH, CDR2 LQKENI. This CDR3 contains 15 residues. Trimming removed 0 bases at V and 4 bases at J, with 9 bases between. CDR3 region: CASSPPATATGELFF. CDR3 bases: TGTGCCAGCTCACCACCGGCGACAGCCACCGGGGAGCTGTTTTTT.

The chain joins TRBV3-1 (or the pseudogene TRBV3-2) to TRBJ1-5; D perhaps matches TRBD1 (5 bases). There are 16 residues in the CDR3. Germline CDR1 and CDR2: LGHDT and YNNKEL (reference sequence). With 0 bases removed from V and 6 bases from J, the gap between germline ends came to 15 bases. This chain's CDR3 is CASSQEIGGRPQPQHF. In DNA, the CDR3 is TGTGCCAGCAGCCAAGAGATTGGGGGGAGACCTCAGCCCCAGCATTTT.

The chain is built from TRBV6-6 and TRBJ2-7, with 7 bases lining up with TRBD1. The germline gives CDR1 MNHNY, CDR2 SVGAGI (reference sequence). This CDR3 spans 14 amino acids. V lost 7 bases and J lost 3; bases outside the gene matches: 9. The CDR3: CASTPGTAGYEQYF. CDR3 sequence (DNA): TGTGCCAGCACCCCCGGGACAGCCGGCTACGAGCAGTACTTC.

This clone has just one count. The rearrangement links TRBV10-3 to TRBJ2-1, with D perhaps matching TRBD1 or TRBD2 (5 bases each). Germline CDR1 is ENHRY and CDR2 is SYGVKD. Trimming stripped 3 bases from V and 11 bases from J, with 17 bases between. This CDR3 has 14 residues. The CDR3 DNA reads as TGTGCCATCAGTGACCCCGGGACCCAAATACAGCAGTTCTTC. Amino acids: CAISDPGTQIQQFF.

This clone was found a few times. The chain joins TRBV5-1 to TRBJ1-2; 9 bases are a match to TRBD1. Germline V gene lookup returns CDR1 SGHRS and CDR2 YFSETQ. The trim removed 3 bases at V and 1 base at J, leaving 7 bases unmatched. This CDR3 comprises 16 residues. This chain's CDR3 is CASSSGGQGYNYGYTF. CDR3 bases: TGCGCCAGCAGCTCGGGAGGACAGGGGTATAACTATGGCTACACCTTC.

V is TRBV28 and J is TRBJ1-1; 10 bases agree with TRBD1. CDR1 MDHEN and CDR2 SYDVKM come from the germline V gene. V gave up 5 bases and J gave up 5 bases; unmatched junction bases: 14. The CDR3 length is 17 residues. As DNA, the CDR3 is TGTGCCAGCAGTCCAGGGCCGGGACAGGGGAAAGGTACTGAAGCTTTCTTT. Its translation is CASSPGPGQGKGTEAFF.

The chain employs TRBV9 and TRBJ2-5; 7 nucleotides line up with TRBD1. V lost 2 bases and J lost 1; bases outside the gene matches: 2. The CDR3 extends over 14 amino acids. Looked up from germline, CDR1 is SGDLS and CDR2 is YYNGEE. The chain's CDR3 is CASSVGTAQETQYF. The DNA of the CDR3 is TGTGCCAGCAGCGTTGGGACAGCCCAAGAGACCCAGTACTTC.

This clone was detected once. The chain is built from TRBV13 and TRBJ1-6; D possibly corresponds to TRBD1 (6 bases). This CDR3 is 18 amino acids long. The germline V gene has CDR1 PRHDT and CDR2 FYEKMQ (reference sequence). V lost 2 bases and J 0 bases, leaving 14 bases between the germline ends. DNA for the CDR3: TGTGCCAGCAGCTTAATCCAGGGGCAAAGCTCCTATAATTCACCCCTCCACTTT. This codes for CASSLIQGQSSYNSPLHF. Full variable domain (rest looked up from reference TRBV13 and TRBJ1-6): AAGVIQSPRHLIKEKRETATLKCYPIPRHDTVYWYQQGPGQDPQFLISFYEKMQSDKGSIPDRFSAQQFSDYHSELNMSSLELGDSALYFCASSLIQGQSSYNSPLHFGNGTRLTVT.

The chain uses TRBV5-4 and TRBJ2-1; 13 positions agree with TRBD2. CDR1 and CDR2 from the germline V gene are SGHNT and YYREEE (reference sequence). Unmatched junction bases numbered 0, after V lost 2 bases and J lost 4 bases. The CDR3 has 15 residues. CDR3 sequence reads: CASSLLAGGYNEQFF. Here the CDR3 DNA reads TGTGCCAGCAGCTTACTAGCGGGGGGGTACAATGAGCAGTTCTTC. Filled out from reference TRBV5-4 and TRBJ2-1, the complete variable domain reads ETGVTQSPTHLIKTRGQQVTLRCSSQSGHNTVSWYQQALGQGPQFIFQYYREEENGRGNFPPRFSGLQFPNYSSELNVNALELDDSALYLCASSLLAGGYNEQFFGPGTRLTVL.

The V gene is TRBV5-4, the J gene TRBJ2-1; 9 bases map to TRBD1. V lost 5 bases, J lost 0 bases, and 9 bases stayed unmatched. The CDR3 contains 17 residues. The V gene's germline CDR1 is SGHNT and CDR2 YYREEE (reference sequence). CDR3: CASSYRDRVGSYNEQFF. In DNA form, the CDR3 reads TGTGCCAGCAGTTACCGGGACAGGGTTGGCTCCTACAATGAGCAGTTCTTC.

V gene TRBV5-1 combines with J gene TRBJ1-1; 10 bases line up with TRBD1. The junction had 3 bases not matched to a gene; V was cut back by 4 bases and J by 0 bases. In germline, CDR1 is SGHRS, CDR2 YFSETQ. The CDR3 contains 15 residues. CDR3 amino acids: CASSTGQGMNTEAFF. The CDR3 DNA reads TGCGCCAGCAGCACGGGACAGGGGATGAACACTGAAGCTTTCTTT.

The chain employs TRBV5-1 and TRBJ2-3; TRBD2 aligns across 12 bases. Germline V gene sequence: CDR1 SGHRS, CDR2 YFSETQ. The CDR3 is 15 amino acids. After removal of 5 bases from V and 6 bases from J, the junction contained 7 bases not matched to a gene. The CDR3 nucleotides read TGCGCCAGCAGGCCTAGCGGGGGGGCAAGGGATACGCAGTATTTT. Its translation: CASRPSGGARDTQYF.